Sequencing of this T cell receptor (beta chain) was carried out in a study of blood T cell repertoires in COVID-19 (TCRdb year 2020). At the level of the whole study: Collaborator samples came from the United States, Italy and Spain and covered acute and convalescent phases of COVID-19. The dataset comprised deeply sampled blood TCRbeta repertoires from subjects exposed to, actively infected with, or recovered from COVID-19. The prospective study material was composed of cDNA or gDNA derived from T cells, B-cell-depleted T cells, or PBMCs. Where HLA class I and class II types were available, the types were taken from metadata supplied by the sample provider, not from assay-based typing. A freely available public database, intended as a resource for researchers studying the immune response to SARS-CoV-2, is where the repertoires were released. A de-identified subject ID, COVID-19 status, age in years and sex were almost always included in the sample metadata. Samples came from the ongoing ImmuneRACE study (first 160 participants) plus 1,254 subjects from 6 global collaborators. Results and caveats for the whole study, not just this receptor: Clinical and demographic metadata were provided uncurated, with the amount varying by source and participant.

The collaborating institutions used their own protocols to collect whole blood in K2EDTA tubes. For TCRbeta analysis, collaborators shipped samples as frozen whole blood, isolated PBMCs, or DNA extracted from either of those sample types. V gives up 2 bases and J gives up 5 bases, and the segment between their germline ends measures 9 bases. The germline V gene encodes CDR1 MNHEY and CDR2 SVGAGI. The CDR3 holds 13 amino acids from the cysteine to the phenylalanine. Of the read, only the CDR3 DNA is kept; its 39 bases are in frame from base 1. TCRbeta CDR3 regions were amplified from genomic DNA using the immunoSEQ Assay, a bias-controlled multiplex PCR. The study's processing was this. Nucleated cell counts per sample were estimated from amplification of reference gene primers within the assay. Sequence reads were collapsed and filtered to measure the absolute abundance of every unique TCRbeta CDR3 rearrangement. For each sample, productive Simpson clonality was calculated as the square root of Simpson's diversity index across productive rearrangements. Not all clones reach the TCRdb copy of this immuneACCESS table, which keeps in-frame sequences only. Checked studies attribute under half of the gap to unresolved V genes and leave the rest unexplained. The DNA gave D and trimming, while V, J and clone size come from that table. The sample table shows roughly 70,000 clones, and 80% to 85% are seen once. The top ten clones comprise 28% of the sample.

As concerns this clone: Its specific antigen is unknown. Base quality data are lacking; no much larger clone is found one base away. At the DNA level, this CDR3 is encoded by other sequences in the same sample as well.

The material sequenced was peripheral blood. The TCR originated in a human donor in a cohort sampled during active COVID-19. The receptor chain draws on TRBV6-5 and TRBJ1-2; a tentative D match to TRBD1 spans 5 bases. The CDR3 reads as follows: CASSYGRDYGYTF. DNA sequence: TGTGCCAGCAGTTACGGCAGGGATTATGGCTACACCTTC.